Listed below are T cell receptor beta chains from one sample, sequenced in a study of blood T cell repertoires in COVID-19. The assay was immunoSEQ multiplex PCR, and TCRdb's table has in-frame clones only and misses some. This repertoire shows about 200,000 clones, 80% to 90% found once; its top ten account for roughly 11%. The sequencing input was peripheral blood. Every receptor here comes from a human donor with active or convalescent COVID-19. The donor label of this sample is uncertain. CDR3s include the opening cysteine and the closing phenylalanine or tryptophan. The order of the fields is V gene, J gene, D gene, clone size, CDR3 protein, CDR3 DNA. A D gene is named only where the DNA matches it firmly. Some rows mark clone size as missing; the rest say once, few, many or name a class of expanded clone.

>TRBV6-2/TRBV6-3|TRBJ2-3|TRBD2|few
CASSYSFASGGVDTQYF
TGTGCCAGCAGTTACTCGTTTGCTAGCGGGGGGGTGGATACGCAGTATTTT
>TRBV19|TRBJ2-1|TRBD2|NA
CASSTHLAGYNNEQFF
TGTGCCAGTAGTACCCACCTAGCGGGATATAACAATGAGCAGTTCTTC
>TRBV19|TRBJ2-1|TRBD2|NA
CASERDGSYNEQFF
TGTGCCAGCGAGCGGGACGGATCCTACAATGAGCAGTTCTTC
>TRBV6-5|TRBJ2-3|NA|NA
CASRISWEADTQYF
TGTGCCAGCCGTATTAGTTGGGAGGCAGATACGCAGTATTTT
>TRBV5-1|TRBJ1-2|TRBD1|NA
CASSVGQEYGYTF
TGCGCCAGCAGCGTGGGACAGGAATATGGCTACACCTTC
>TRBV19|TRBJ1-2|TRBD1|NA
CASLTGSGYTF
TGTGCCAGTCTGACAGGGTCCGGCTACACCTTC
>TRBV28|TRBJ1-5|NA|few
CASRGPNQPQHF
TGTGCCAGCAGGGGGCCGAATCAGCCCCAGCATTTT
>TRBV4-1|TRBJ2-2|NA|NA
CASSQLTGLGELFF
TGCGCCAGCAGCCAACTTACAGGGCTCGGGGAGCTGTTTTTT
>TRBV7-9|TRBJ1-1|NA|few
CASSLYVEAFF
TGTGCCAGCAGCTTATATGTCGAAGCTTTCTTT
>TRBV7-7|TRBJ2-1|TRBD2|NA
CASSPGLAGAGEEQFF
TGTGCCAGCAGCCCTGGACTAGCGGGGGCCGGAGAGGAGCAGTTCTTC
>TRBV7-2|TRBJ2-7|TRBD1|NA
CASRKKVGQGVYEQYF
TGTGCCAGCAGGAAAAAGGTGGGACAGGGGGTATACGAGCAGTACTTC
>TRBV3-1/TRBV3-2|TRBJ2-1|TRBD2|NA
CASSLSGGPYNEQFF
TGTGCCAGCAGCCTTAGCGGGGGCCCCTACAATGAGCAGTTCTTC
>TRBV11-3|TRBJ2-5|TRBD1|many
CASSLGTSTGSEETQYF
TGTGCCAGCAGCTTAGGGACCTCGACAGGGTCTGAAGAGACCCAGTACTTC
>TRBV5-1|TRBJ1-5|TRBD1|NA
CASSLTGMSNQPQHF
TGCGCCAGCAGCCTGACAGGGATGAGCAATCAGCCCCAGCATTTT
>TRBV6-6|TRBJ2-7|TRBD1|once
CASSYETGGYEQYF
TGTGCCAGCAGTTATGAGACAGGGGGATACGAGCAGTACTTC
>TRBV7-9|TRBJ2-3|TRBD1|NA
CASSRGQGSTDTQYF
TGTGCCAGCAGCCGGGGACAGGGCTCGACAGATACGCAGTATTTT
>TRBV5-1|TRBJ2-3|NA|NA
CASSWTRGSTDTQYF
TGCGCCAGCAGCTGGACTAGGGGGAGCACAGATACGCAGTATTTT
>TRBV2|TRBJ1-6|NA|NA
CATARGAEFGSPLHF
TGTGCCACCGCACGGGGGGCCGAATTTGGGTCACCCCTCCACTTT
>TRBV28|TRBJ1-5|NA|once
CASRYTSAGGNQPQHF
TGTGCCAGCAGGTACACCTCTGCGGGTGGCAATCAGCCCCAGCATTTT
>TRBV6-5|TRBJ1-1|TRBD1|NA
CASSWDRGLFAFF
TGTGCCAGCAGCTGGGACAGGGGGTTGTTTGCTTTCTTT
>TRBV5-1|TRBJ2-1|TRBD1|NA
CASSTYRDRGSDEQFF
TGCGCCAGCAGCACATACCGGGACAGGGGATCTGATGAGCAGTTCTTC
>TRBV3-1/TRBV3-2|TRBJ2-7|NA|NA
CASSQRASASYEQYF
TGTGCCAGCAGCCAACGGGCTAGCGCTTCCTACGAGCAGTACTTC
>TRBV9|TRBJ2-2|TRBD1|NA
CASSVQGASTGELFF
TGTGCCAGCAGCGTACAGGGGGCGAGCACCGGGGAGCTGTTTTTT
>TRBV19|TRBJ1-1|NA|once
CASSSNSGTEAFF
TGTGCCAGTAGTTCGAATTCGGGCACTGAAGCTTTCTTT
>TRBV2|TRBJ2-1|TRBD2|NA
CASSALAGTKNEQFF
TGTGCCAGCAGTGCTCTAGCGGGAACTAAGAATGAGCAGTTCTTC
>TRBV11-3|TRBJ2-1|TRBD2|NA
CASSLDPSGYNEQFF
TGTGCCAGCAGCTTAGACCCTAGCGGGTACAATGAGCAGTTCTTC
>TRBV24-1|TRBJ2-3|TRBD2|NA
CATSKSGLLTDTQYF
TGTGCCACCAGCAAATCGGGACTACTCACAGATACGCAGTATTTT
>TRBV18|TRBJ1-1|NA|NA
CASSPQGGGRNTEAFF
TGTGCCAGCTCACCACAGGGCGGGGGCAGGAACACTGAAGCTTTCTTT
>TRBV2|TRBJ1-5|TRBD1|NA
CASRGQGPNSNQPQHF
TGTGCCAGCAGAGGACAGGGTCCAAATAGCAATCAGCCCCAGCATTTT
>TRBV7-3|TRBJ2-5|TRBD2|few
CASSLGAGDPGQTQYF
TGTGCCAGCAGCTTAGGAGCGGGAGACCCCGGGCAGACCCAGTACTTC
>TRBV6-2/TRBV6-3|TRBJ2-7|NA|NA
CASSPAYEQYF
TGTGCCAGCAGTCCCGCCTACGAGCAGTACTTC
>TRBV11-3|TRBJ2-4|TRBD1|NA
CASSPWTGKNIQYF
TGTGCCAGCAGCCCCTGGACAGGAAAAAACATTCAGTACTTC
>TRBV30|TRBJ2-7|TRBD1|NA
CAWGTGDSYEQYF
TGTGCCTGGGGGACAGGGGACTCCTACGAGCAGTACTTC